Listed below are T cell receptor beta chains from one sample, sequenced in a study of T cells after yellow fever vaccination. TCRdb re-called the 5' RACE reads with MiXCR, one entry per CDR3 protein. Found here are 550,000 to 750,000 distinct CDR3 sequences, about 14% of them singletons; the top ten hold over 11%. The sample was PBMCs, taken on the day of the yellow fever booster vaccination. The origin of the receptors is a man aged 25 to 45 who received the YFV17D yellow fever vaccine. The CDR3 runs from the conserved cysteine through the conserved F or W. Each record gives: clone size, V gene, D gene, J gene, CDR3 DNA, CDR3 protein. A D gene is named only where the DNA matches it firmly. Clone size is stated in some rows and not others, as once, few, many or a class when expanded.

few	TRBV20-1	TRBD2	TRBJ2-7	TGCAGTGCTAGAGACCCGACTAGCGGGAGATACGAGCAGTACTTC	CSARDPTSGRYEQYF
many	TRBV29-1	.	TRBJ2-4	TGCAGTTTCACCCAAGGGACGGCTAAAAACATTCAGTACTTC	CSFTQGTAKNIQYF
few	TRBV20-1	.	TRBJ2-7	TGCAGTGCTACCGGGACTTCTTGGATCTACGAGCAGTACTTC	CSATGTSWIYEQYF
.	TRBV10-3	.	TRBJ1-2	TGTGCCATCAGTGGATCCAGGGAGCGCTACACCTTC	CAISGSRERYTF
.	TRBV7-8	.	TRBJ2-1	TGTGCCAGCAGCTTAAAGAGAAGGCCATTCGATGAGCAGTTCTTC	CASSLKRRPFDEQFF
.	TRBV5-1	.	TRBJ2-1	TGCGCCAGCAGCTCCTCTCGAGGTGAGCAGTTCTTC	CASSSSRGEQFF
many	TRBV7-7	.	TRBJ2-7	TGTGCTAGCAGCTCGTCAGAAGACTACGAGCAGTACTTC	CASSSSEDYEQYF
.	TRBV6-2/TRBV6-3	.	TRBJ2-1	TGTGCCAGCAGTTACCTTGCGAGGCCTGAGCAGTTCTTC	CASSYLARPEQFF
few	TRBV2	.	TRBJ2-6	TGTGCCACCAGCGCCGGAGCTTCGGGGGCCAACGTCCTGACTTTC	CATSAGASGANVLTF
.	TRBV5-1	TRBD1	TRBJ2-2	TGCGCCAGCAGCGACGGGACAGGGGGGCTAGAGGAGCTGTTTTTT	CASSDGTGGLEELFF
few	TRBV7-9	TRBD1	TRBJ2-5	TGTGCCAGCACCCGTAATTCCGGGACAGAAGAGACCCAGTACTTC	CASTRNSGTEETQYF
.	TRBV29-1	.	TRBJ2-4	TGCAGCGTTGTCTTCTTCGGGGGGCCTGGAAACATTCAGTACTTC	CSVVFFGGPGNIQYF
.	TRBV4-3	.	TRBJ2-2	TGCGCCAGCAGCCAAGATGGGGGTCGGCTAGCGCTGAACACCGGGGAGCTGTTTTTT	CASSQDGGRLALNTGELFF
few	TRBV27	TRBD1	TRBJ2-7	TGTGCCAGCAGCCGCTACCCCTCTCCGGGACAGAGCTCCTACGAGCAGTACTTC	CASSRYPSPGQSSYEQYF
few	TRBV10-1	.	TRBJ2-7	TGCGCCAGCAGTGAGTCGGGGAAGTACGAGCAGTACTTC	CASSESGKYEQYF
.	TRBV5-1	TRBD1	TRBJ2-7	TGCGCCAGCCGGGACAGGGGCTACGAGCAGTACTTC	CASRDRGYEQYF